These T cell receptor beta chains were read from a single sample in a study of blood T cell repertoires in COVID-19. Only in-frame clones appear in the TCRdb table, and some are missing; sequencing was by immunoSEQ multiplex PCR. The sample carries about 140,000 clones, around 78% recorded once. The sequencing sample was made of peripheral blood. The receptors here all came from a woman at least 80 years old with active or convalescent COVID-19. Each CDR3 is given with its conserved first and last residue. D genes are given only for firm matches. Clone size is stated in some rows and not others, as once, few, many or a class when expanded.

TRBJ2-7	-	TRBV6-2/TRBV6-3	TRBD2	TGTGCCAGCAGTTGGGCGGGGGGCTCCTACGAGCAGTACTTC	CASSWAGGSYEQYF
TRBJ1-5	-	TRBV2	-	TGTGCCAGCAGCGACAGGTCCTATCAGCCCCAGCATTTT	CASSDRSYQPQHF
TRBJ1-1	-	TRBV20-1	-	TGCAGTGCTAGTATCAGGGTTATCACTGAAGCTTTCTTT	CSASIRVITEAFF
TRBJ1-5	-	TRBV6-5	-	TGTGCCAGCAGGCGCGAGCAGGATCAGCCCCAGCATTTT	CASRREQDQPQHF
TRBJ1-1	-	TRBV5-1	TRBD1	TGCGCCAGCAGCTCCGATGGACAGGGGAACACTGAAGCTTTCTTT	CASSSDGQGNTEAFF
TRBJ2-7	-	TRBV7-9	-	TGTGCCAGCAGCTTAGGCAGGGTCCCCTACGAGCAGTACTTC	CASSLGRVPYEQYF
TRBJ1-2	-	TRBV30	TRBD1	TGTGCCTGGGACCGGGACAGAGTTGTCGGCTACACCTTC	CAWDRDRVVGYTF
TRBJ1-5	few	TRBV4-1	-	TGCGCCAGCAGCCAAGATAGAGGCGGGGCCAACAATCAGCCCCAGCATTTT	CASSQDRGGANNQPQHF
TRBJ1-5	medium-sized	TRBV12-3/TRBV12-4	-	TGTGCCAGCAGTGAAAAACTTAGCCAGCCCCAGCATTTT	CASSEKLSQPQHF
TRBJ1-1	-	TRBV21-1	-	TGTGCCAGCAGCAAATACCCCCCCCAAACAGGGATCCACACTGAAGCTTTCTTT	CASSKYPPQTGIHTEAFF
TRBJ2-5	-	TRBV7-2	TRBD2	TGTGCCAGCAGCTTAGCGTCGCGGGGGGGCAGGGAGACCCAGTACTTC	CASSLASRGGRETQYF
TRBJ2-7	-	TRBV3-1/TRBV3-2	TRBD1	TGTGCCAGCAGCCAAGGGCAGGGGGCCGGCGAGCAGTACTTC	CASSQGQGAGEQYF
TRBJ1-2	-	TRBV20-1	-	TGCAGTGCTAGAGGGTCACAGAACTTC	CSARGSQNF
TRBJ2-5	once	TRBV30	-	TGTGCCTGGAGTGTACTTAATCAAGAGACCCAGTACTTC	CAWSVLNQETQYF
TRBJ1-6	-	TRBV5-4	TRBD1	TGTGCCAGCAGCGGGGACAGCTCCTATAATTCACCCCTCCACTTT	CASSGDSSYNSPLHF
TRBJ1-4	-	TRBV18	TRBD1	TGTGCCAGCTCACCTCGGACAGGGACTAATGAAAAACTGTTTTTT	CASSPRTGTNEKLFF
TRBJ1-4	-	TRBV6-5	-	TGTGCCAGCAGTTCCATAAGGAGATCAACTAATGAAAAACTGTTTTTT	CASSSIRRSTNEKLFF
TRBJ1-1	-	TRBV15	-	TGTGCCACCAGCAGAGATCGGTTCCTAAAAACAGGAGCTTTCTTT	CATSRDRFLKTGAFF
TRBJ1-3	-	TRBV13	-	TGTGCCAGCAGCTTAGAAGGCGGGCGTAGAACCTCTGGAAACACCATATATTTT	CASSLEGGRRTSGNTIYF
TRBJ1-1	-	TRBV6-5	TRBD1	TGTGCCAGCAGCCAGGGACAGCGAGAAGCTTTCTTT	CASSQGQREAFF
TRBJ1-3	-	TRBV28	TRBD1	TGTGCCAGCAGTGAAGGGACAGGTGGAAACACCATATATTTT	CASSEGTGGNTIYF
TRBJ2-4	once	TRBV5-4	-	TGTGCCAGCAGCTTGTTTCAGGGCCTAGCCAAAAACATTCAGTACTTC	CASSLFQGLAKNIQYF
TRBJ1-5	-	TRBV5-4	TRBD1	TGTGCCAGCAGCCGGGACAGAGATCAGCCCCAGCATTTT	CASSRDRDQPQHF
TRBJ1-1	-	TRBV5-5	TRBD1	TGTGCCAGCAGCCCGCAGGGGGCGGCTGAAGCTTTCTTT	CASSPQGAAEAFF
TRBJ1-2	-	TRBV3-1/TRBV3-2	-	TGTGCCAGCAAACCAGATGGGGGGGGCGGCTATGGCTACACCTTC	CASKPDGGGGYGYTF
TRBJ1-4	-	TRBV2	TRBD1	TGTGCCAGCAGTCTCGGGACAGGGACTAATGAAAAACTGTTTTTT	CASSLGTGTNEKLFF
TRBJ2-4	-	TRBV10-1	TRBD2	TGCGCCAGCAGTCCCGGACTAGCGGGGGGGGAATCCGGGGTGAAAAACATTCAGTACTTC	CASSPGLAGGESGVKNIQYF
TRBJ2-2	once	TRBV19	TRBD1	TGTGCCAGTAGTATTGTGGCAGGGGGTGTCGGGGAGCTGTTTTTT	CASSIVAGGVGELFF
TRBJ2-7	-	TRBV7-9	TRBD1	TGTGCCAGCAGCCCCCTCCGGACAGGGGGTGGCGAGCAGTACTTC	CASSPLRTGGGEQYF
TRBJ2-2	few	TRBV7-8	TRBD2	TGTGCCAGCAGCGGACCTAGCGGGGGGAGGACCGGGGAGCTGTTTTTT	CASSGPSGGRTGELFF
TRBJ1-6	-	TRBV9	TRBD1	TGTGCCAGCAGCTCCCCTCGGGACAGGTATTCACCCCTCCACTTT	CASSSPRDRYSPLHF
TRBJ1-1	-	TRBV7-8	-	TGTGCCAGCAGCTTAGTCCGTTTCGAGCTTGAAGCTTTCTTT	CASSLVRFELEAFF
TRBJ1-3	-	TRBV5-1	-	TGCGCCAGCAGCTTGGCCTCGGGGGGGCACGGTGGAAACACCATATATTTT	CASSLASGGHGGNTIYF
TRBJ1-1	few	TRBV18	-	TGTGCCAGCTCACCAGGGGGGGCGAACACTGAAGCTTTCTTT	CASSPGGANTEAFF
TRBJ2-1	-	TRBV28	TRBD2	TGTGCCAGCAGCCCTAGCGGGGGGGCTCGGAATGAGCAGTTCTTC	CASSPSGGARNEQFF